The 27 T cell receptor beta chains presented below share a single source sample, sequenced in a study of cytotoxic CD8 clonotypes in ibrutinib-treated CLL (dated by TCRdb to the early 2020s). The sample's time point label is to be understood as: roughly 2 years on ibrutinib. Receptor amplification or capture employed the immunoSEQ multiplex PCR assay. TCRdb stores this immuneACCESS table with in-frame sequences only. Part of the clones is absent; in the studies checked, under half of the shortfall reflects unresolved V genes, and no reason is known for the rest. In all, the sample holds roughly 190,000 clones, and 55% to 85% of those were seen once. Around an eighth of the sample belongs to the ten largest clones. The input for sequencing was PBMCs, taken after 24 months of ibrutinib treatment. The receptors derive from a human donor with chronic lymphocytic leukemia.

The gene calls are TRBV5-6 and TRBJ2-5; the D gene could be TRBD1 or TRBD2 (6 bases each). The CDR3 extends over 14 amino acids. The V end was cut by 0 bases, the J end by 4 bases, with 10 bases between. Germline V lookup: CDR1 SGHDT, CDR2 YYEEEE. The CDR3 loop reads CASSLDREVETQYF. The CDR3 coding sequence is TGTGCCAGCAGCTTGGACAGGGAGGTAGAGACCCAGTACTTC.

The chain is built from TRBV5-6 and TRBJ2-5, with D unresolved. In germline, CDR1 is SGHDT, CDR2 YYEEEE. V was clipped by 3 bases and J by 2 bases, with 17 bases between them. CDR3 length: 16 residues. Here the CDR3 DNA reads TGTGCCAGCAGCTCTGTCTTGGCGAGGCAACAAGAGACCCAGTACTTC. It yields the protein CASSSVLARQQETQYF.

CDR3 amino acids: CASSRGPKQYF. For the CDR3, the DNA is TGCGCCAGCAGTCGGGGTCCCAAGCAGTACTTC. The chain combines TRBV5-1 with TRBJ2-7; the D gene is possibly TRBD2 (5 bases). Germline values: CDR1 SGHRS, CDR2 YFSETQ. This CDR3 spans 11 amino acids. Trimming took 5 bases from V and 8 from J, leaving 11 bases between them.

This clone was counted a single time. At one end, the junction sequence differs from germline, possibly due to a read error. This chain connects TRBV27 to TRBJ2-1; TRBD2 matches at 12 bases. Looked up from germline, CDR1 is MNHEY and CDR2 is SMNVEV (reference sequence). The CDR3 is 19 amino acids. The CDR3 here is CASTLDGLAGSTGVNEQFF. Here the CDR3 DNA reads TGTGCCAGCACTTTAGACGGACTAGCGGGAAGTACGGGAGTTAATGAGCAGTTCTTC.

The gene calls are TRBV9 and TRBJ2-5; no reliable D call. CDR1 is SGDLS and CDR2 is YYNGEE in the germline V gene. V gave up 4 bases and J gave up 4 bases, with 17 bases separating them. This CDR3 has 15 residues. CDR3 nucleotide sequence: TGTGCCAGCAGCCAGAACACTGCAAAGACAGAGACCCAGTACTTC. Protein sequence: CASSQNTAKTETQYF.

The V gene is TRBV14, the J gene TRBJ1-1, with 7 bases identical to TRBD1. The CDR3 spans 18 residues. The V segment lost 1 base and the J segment 2 bases; nucleotides outside the gene matches: 13. Germline loops: CDR1 SGHDN, CDR2 FVKESK. DNA of the CDR3: TGTGCCAGCAGCCAAGGGAGACAGGGCTTCCCTCTAAACACTGAAGCTTTCTTT. Protein product: CASSQGRQGFPLNTEAFF.

The chain employs TRBV6-5 and TRBJ1-5, with no clear D. Germline loops: CDR1 MNHEY, CDR2 SVGAGI. V gave up 6 bases and J gave up 7 bases, with 19 bases separating them. This CDR3 region has 15 residues. The DNA for the CDR3 is TGTGCCAGCAGCAGCCGACGGCTCCAAGGGCAGCCCCAGCATTTT. It yields the protein CASSSRRLQGQPQHF.

About this clone: This CDR3 is also generated by other DNA sequences in the sample. The chain recombines TRBV20-1 with TRBJ1-2; D is uncertain. The germline V gene encodes CDR1 DFQATT and CDR2 SNEGSKA (reference sequence). V dropped 6 bases and J dropped 7 bases, with 6 bases sitting between them. This CDR3 has 9 amino acids. CDR3 protein: CSATRGYTF. The DNA of the CDR3 is TGCAGTGCAACCCGTGGCTACACCTTC.

The chain recombines TRBV7-2 with TRBJ2-7; D unclear. The CDR3 has 14 residues. The germline gives CDR1 SGHTA, CDR2 FQGNSA. Trimming took off 0 bases at V and 2 bases at J, with 8 bases between the two ends. The CDR3 here is CASSLASQTYEQYF. The DNA for the CDR3 is TGTGCCAGCAGCTTAGCGTCACAGACCTACGAGCAGTACTTC.

This clone has just one count. The chain couples TRBV7-2 to TRBJ2-1; D not certain. The CDR3 has 16 residues. Between the trimmed V and J ends, which lost 0 bases and 0 bases, there was a span of 9 bases. CDR1 is SGHTA and CDR2 is FQGNSA in the germline V gene. The CDR3 reads CASSLAAGSSYNEQFF. CDR3 nucleotide sequence: TGTGCCAGCAGCTTAGCCGCAGGAAGCTCCTACAATGAGCAGTTCTTC.

Here the CDR3 DNA reads TGTGCCAGCAGTTACCTGGGTCCCCTAAAAATCCATGAGCAGTTCTTC. Its translation: CASSYLGPLKIHEQFF. This sequence joins TRBV6-8 and TRBJ2-1; D uncertain. V shed 2 bases and J shed 8 bases, with 19 bases lying between them. CDR1 and CDR2 (germline): MNHGY, SAAAGT. This CDR3 has 16 residues.

V is TRBV11-2 and J is TRBJ1-2, with D maybe TRBD1 (5 bases). CDR3 length: 13 residues. From germline, CDR1 is SGHAT and CDR2 FQNNGV. V shed 3 bases and J shed 4 bases, with 9 bases lying between them. DNA for the CDR3: TGTGCCAGCAGCTTTAGGGACCTCTATGGCTACACCTTC. Translated, it gives CASSFRDLYGYTF.

This clone was seen once. The chain uses TRBV5-6 and TRBJ2-5, with 10 nucleotides matching TRBD1. The CDR3 has 16 amino acids. Unmatched junction bases numbered 7, after V lost 4 bases and J lost 1 base. Germline CDR1 reads SGHDT; CDR2 reads YYEEEE. The CDR3 protein is CASSRYRDRGQETQYF. CDR3 in DNA: TGTGCCAGCAGCCGGTACCGGGACAGGGGCCAAGAGACCCAGTACTTC. Full variable domain (outside the CDR3, taken from reference TRBV5-6 and TRBJ2-5): DAGVTQSPTHLIKTRGQQVTLRCSPKSGHDTVSWYQQALGQGPQFIFQYYEEEERQRGNFPDRFSGHQFPNYSSELNVNALLLGDSALYLCASSRYRDRGQETQYFGPGTRLLVL.

The chain couples TRBV6-4 to TRBJ2-1; the D is unclear. There are 12 residues in the CDR3. Germline CDR1 MRHNA, CDR2 SNTAGT. V shed 2 bases and J shed 7 bases, with 6 bases lying between them. CDR3 in DNA: TGTGCCAGCAGTGACGCGCGGAATGAGCAGTTCTTC. Translating gives CASSDARNEQFF.

This clone was seen more than once but under ten times. The chain links TRBV11-2 to TRBJ2-3, with D possibly being TRBD1 (5 bases). With 8 bases removed from V and 4 bases from J, the gap between germline ends came to 16 bases. The CDR3 loop spans 14 amino acids. CDR1 is SGHAT and CDR2 is FQNNGV in the germline V gene. CDR3 amino acids: CASQRGYRADTQYF. The CDR3 DNA reads as TGTGCCAGCCAAAGGGGTTATCGAGCAGATACGCAGTATTTT.

This clone has a handful of counts. V gene TRBV18 combines with J gene TRBJ2-2, with 7 bases identical to TRBD2. The V segment lost 0 bases and the J segment 2 bases; nucleotides outside the gene matches: 3. CDR3 length equals 16 residues. The V gene's germline CDR1 is KGHSH and CDR2 LQKENI. The CDR3 coding sequence is TGTGCCAGCTCACCACCGTCTAGCGGAAACACCGGGGAGCTGTTTTTT. Protein product: CASSPPSSGNTGELFF.

The V and J genes are TRBV10-3 and TRBJ2-1, with 9 bases identical to TRBD2. Trimming at V came to 4 bases and at J to 13 bases, leaving 11 bases not matched to a gene. The V gene's germline CDR1 is ENHRY and CDR2 SYGVKD. This CDR3 has 14 residues. The chain's CDR3 is CAISVQPLAGAQFF. The CDR3 DNA follows: TGTGCCATCAGTGTACAACCTTTAGCGGGAGCCCAGTTCTTC.

The V call is TRBV5-1, the J call TRBJ2-1; 10 positions agree with TRBD2. Trimming cost V 2 bases and J 4 bases; bases outside gene matches: 6. Germline CDR1 reads SGHRS; CDR2 reads YFSETQ. The CDR3 spans 16 residues. The DNA for the CDR3 is TGCGCCAGCAGCTTACTAGCGGGGAGGGGATACAATGAGCAGTTCTTC. Protein sequence: CASSLLAGRGYNEQFF.

The chain has TRBV9 and TRBJ2-3; TRBD2 matches 7 bases. Germline trimming cut 6 bases from V and 3 bases from J; bases unmatched to any gene: 7. In germline, CDR1 is SGDLS, CDR2 YYNGEE. The CDR3 is 14 residues long. CDR3 residues: CASTLAVGTDTQYF. The CDR3 DNA sequence: TGTGCCAGCACCCTAGCGGTGGGGACAGATACGCAGTATTTT.

The rearrangement joins TRBV5-1 to TRBJ2-1; TRBD2 matches at 14 bases. V lost 3 bases to trimming and J lost 3 bases; unmatched junction nucleotides: 5. The CDR3 contains 17 residues. The germline V gene encodes CDR1 SGHRS and CDR2 YFSETQ. This CDR3 is CASSSGLAGGLYNEQFF. The CDR3 coding sequence is TGCGCCAGCAGCTCCGGACTAGCGGGAGGACTCTACAATGAGCAGTTCTTC.

The rearrangement joins TRBV6-5 to TRBJ2-7, with D perhaps TRBD1 (6 bases). Germline CDR1 is MNHEY and CDR2 is SVGAGI. The CDR3 sequence is 13 residues long. Trimming pared 6 bases from V and 3 bases from J, leaving 12 bases between. The CDR3: CASRPQGIYEQYF. In DNA form, the CDR3 reads TGTGCCAGCAGACCTCAGGGGATCTACGAGCAGTACTTC.

The CDR3 DNA follows: TGTGCCAGCAGTTTATCTCAGGGGGCATACTATGGCTACACCTTC. Residues: CASSLSQGAYYGYTF. This chain joins TRBV28 and TRBJ1-2; TRBD1 matches at 8 bases. The CDR3 extends over 15 amino acids. Germline-derived CDR1 and CDR2 are MDHEN and SYDVKM. V lost 1 base, J lost 3 bases, and 4 bases stayed unmatched.

The chain links TRBV2 to TRBJ2-2; perhaps TRBD1 as D (5 bases). Looked up from germline, CDR1 is SNHLY and CDR2 is FYNNEI. V shed 3 bases and J shed 7 bases, with 12 bases lying between them. This CDR3 region has 14 residues. CDR3 loop: CASSEDTLGGELFF. As DNA, the CDR3 is TGTGCCAGCAGTGAGGACACTCTAGGCGGGGAGCTGTTTTTT.

The chain links TRBV30 to TRBJ2-7; D is possibly TRBD1 (6 bases). Germline V gene lookup returns CDR1 GTSNPN and CDR2 SVGIG (reference sequence). Trimming stripped 2 bases from V and 2 bases from J, with 10 bases between. The CDR3 has 13 residues. The DNA for the CDR3 is TGTGCCTGGAGTAAGACAGGCCCCTACGAGCAGTACTTC. This gives the protein CAWSKTGPYEQYF.

This clone has more than one count but fewer than ten. Here the CDR3 DNA reads TGTGCCAGCAGTAAACAGGGTTTCTCTGGGGCCAACGTCCTGACTTTC. It codes for CASSKQGFSGANVLTF. This chain joins TRBV27 and TRBJ2-6, with D possibly TRBD1 on 6 matching bases. Trimming took off 5 bases at V and 0 bases at J, with 11 bases between the two ends. This CDR3 is built from 16 residues. The germline CDR1 and CDR2 sequences are MNHEY and SMNVEV (reference sequence).

In this sample, this clone turned up a few times. The genes are TRBV6-1 and TRBJ2-2; a weak D match, TRBD1 (6 bases). The CDR3 runs 14 residues. Looked up from germline, CDR1 is MNHNS and CDR2 is SASEGT. The ends were cut back, 4 bases at V and 6 bases at J, with 12 bases in the middle. CDR3 bases: TGTGCCAGCAGTGCGTCCACAGGGTCCGGGGAGCTGTTTTTT. Residues: CASSASTGSGELFF.

The chain links TRBV27 to TRBJ2-5; D is unclear. Gene TRBJ2-7 matches the end of the DNA better, so the J call may be wrong. CDR1 is MNHEY and CDR2 is SMNVEV in the germline V gene (reference sequence). The CDR3 sequence is 14 residues long. CDR3 nucleotides: TGTGCCAGTTCGACCGGACCGTTCGGCTACGAGCAGTACTTC. Amino acids: CASSTGPFGYEQYF.